The 20 T cell receptor beta chains in this list originate from one sample, sequenced in a study of CD8 T cells in Susac syndrome. Random-hexamer reverse transcription was applied to about 0.45 to 1 ug RNA. TCRdb ran MiXCR on the immunoSEQ multiplex PCR reads and lists one entry per CDR3 protein. The top ten hold roughly 0.098% of the sample, which has 150,000 to 200,000 distinct CDR3 sequences, 85% to 95% seen once. Input material: CD4+ T cells from PBMCs. All receptors come from a human donor with multiple sclerosis.

The J gene is TRBJ2-1, the V gene TRBV19; D is undetermined. This CDR3 comprises 14 residues. Per the germline V gene, CDR1 is LNHDA and CDR2 is SQIVND (reference sequence). V lost 5 bases and J 8 bases, leaving 16 bases between the germline ends. The CDR3 sequence is CASSDQHSAHEQFF. DNA for the CDR3: TGTGCCAGTAGTGACCAACACAGTGCCCATGAGCAGTTCTTC.

CDR3 region: CASSEETVYGYTF. As DNA, the CDR3 is TGTGCCAGCAGTGAAGAGACGGTCTATGGCTACACCTTC. This chain joins TRBV2 and TRBJ1-2; no reliable D call. Germline CDR1 SNHLY, CDR2 FYNNEI. Trimming shortened V by 1 base and J by 4 bases, and 7 bases separated the two germline ends. The CDR3 is 13 residues long.

V and J are TRBV4-3 and TRBJ2-5; 7 nucleotides line up with TRBD2. CDR1 is LGHNA, CDR2 YSLEER, per germline. CDR3 length equals 14 residues. The V and J ends lost 8 bases and 4 bases, in that order; junction bases with no gene match: 10. The CDR3 loop reads CASCERGGTETQYF. CDR3 nucleotides: TGCGCCAGCTGCGAGAGGGGAGGGACAGAGACCCAGTACTTC.

V is TRBV10-3 and J is TRBJ2-7; the D call may be TRBD1 or TRBD2 (5 bases each). The germline V and J ends were trimmed by 7 bases and 3 bases, with 13 bases remaining between them. Germline values: CDR1 ENHRY, CDR2 SYGVKD. This CDR3 has 13 residues. As DNA, the CDR3 is TGTGCCATCAAGGTCTGGGACGGCTACGAGCAGTACTTC. This translates into CAIKVWDGYEQYF.

The chain couples TRBV18 to TRBJ2-7; D could derive from TRBD1 or TRBD2 (5 bases each). The ends were cut back, 2 bases at V and 9 bases at J, with 11 bases in the middle. The CDR3 spans 12 residues. CDR1 is KGHSH, CDR2 LQKENI, per germline. The CDR3 DNA sequence: TGTGCCAGCTCACCAGCCGGGACGATGCAGTACTTC. This translates into CASSPAGTMQYF.

This rearrangement joins TRBV5-1 to TRBJ2-2, with TRBD1 as a possible D gene (6 bases). Germline values: CDR1 SGHRS, CDR2 YFSETQ. V shed 5 bases and J shed 4 bases, with 12 bases lying between them. The CDR3 runs 14 residues. The CDR3 sequence is CASRSTGSTGELFF. The CDR3 region has the DNA TGCGCCAGCAGGTCGACAGGTTCCACCGGGGAGCTGTTTTTT.

The gene calls are TRBV2 and TRBJ1-2; 9 nucleotides agree with TRBD1. V shed 6 bases and J 9 bases; nucleotides not matched to a gene: 11. The CDR3 has 14 amino acids. The germline CDR1 and CDR2 sequences are SNHLY and FYNNEI. CDR3 in amino acids: CASRGITGGLSYTF. CDR3 in DNA: TGTGCCAGCAGGGGGATTACAGGGGGCTTGAGCTACACCTTC.

The table lists this clonotype with a few counts. The V and J genes are TRBV5-1 and TRBJ2-5; unclear D gene. The germline CDR1 and CDR2 sequences are SGHRS and YFSETQ. CDR3 length equals 16 residues. The ends were cut back, 3 bases at V and 9 bases at J, with 24 bases in the middle. In nucleotides, the CDR3 is TGCGCCAGCAGCTACTCCGACCCCCCCCTTGTGAGGTCCCAGTACTTC. Residues: CASSYSDPPLVRSQYF.

This chain uses TRBV27 with TRBJ2-7; 9 bases map to TRBD1. V shed 8 bases and J 4 bases; nucleotides not matched to a gene: 3. CDR1 and CDR2 from the germline V gene are MNHEY and SMNVEV (reference sequence). The CDR3 contains 12 residues. The CDR3 spells CASRDRVYEQYF. As DNA, the CDR3 is TGTGCCAGCCGGGACAGGGTGTACGAGCAGTACTTC.

The rearrangement links TRBV7-3 to TRBJ1-2; no definite D call. The CDR3 runs 15 residues. Germline CDR1 SGHTA, CDR2 FQGTGA. V was clipped by 5 bases and J by 1 base, with 14 bases between them. The CDR3 DNA follows: TGTGCCAGCAGCCTGGACGGAGTACATAACTATGGCTACACCTTC. Protein product: CASSLDGVHNYGYTF.

J is TRBJ1-2 and V is TRBV28; D not certain. CDR1 MDHEN and CDR2 SYDVKM come from the germline V gene. Trimming took 2 bases from V and 2 from J, leaving 6 bases between them. CDR3 length: 13 amino acids. CDR3: CASSLSQNYGYTF. In nucleotides, the CDR3 is TGTGCCAGCAGTTTAAGCCAGAACTATGGCTACACCTTC.

The rearrangement joins TRBV20-1 to TRBJ1-1; D uncertain. The V end was cut by 0 bases, the J end by 3 bases, with 11 bases between. Germline CDR1 and CDR2: DFQATT and SNEGSKA (reference sequence). This CDR3 spans 14 amino acids. CDR3 in amino acids: CSAREAPGYTEAFF. The CDR3 DNA follows: TGCAGTGCTAGAGAGGCCCCCGGGTACACTGAAGCTTTCTTT.

The gene calls are TRBV18 and TRBJ1-6; D remains ambiguous. Germline lookup yields CDR1 KGHSH and CDR2 LQKENI. The germline V and J ends were trimmed by 5 bases and 7 bases, with 9 bases remaining between them. The CDR3 runs 13 residues. Written as DNA, the CDR3 is TGTGCCAGCTCATCGGGGATGAATTCACCCCTCCACTTT. This translates into CASSSGMNSPLHF.

CDR3 sequence reads: CASEKEADTQYF. In nucleotides, the CDR3 is TGTGCTAGTGAAAAGGAGGCAGATACGCAGTATTTT. The chain has TRBV12-5 and TRBJ2-3; D may be TRBD2 (5 bases). V was cut by 7 bases and J by 4 bases, with 9 bases left in between. The CDR3 length is 12 residues. Per germline, CDR1 LGHNT and CDR2 FRNRAP.

This clonotype was counted once. This rearrangement joins TRBV27 to TRBJ1-2; D might be TRBD1 (5 bases). CDR1 and CDR2 from the germline V gene are MNHEY and SMNVEV (reference sequence). The CDR3 has 13 amino acids. The V end was cut by 7 bases, the J end by 4 bases, with 13 bases between. For the CDR3, the DNA is TGTGCCAGCAAGTCTACAGGACGCTATGGCTACACCTTC. This codes for CASKSTGRYGYTF.

The CDR3 loop is CASSLELNTGELFF. DNA for the CDR3: TGCGCCAGCAGCTTGGAGCTAAACACCGGGGAGCTGTTTTTT. The rearrangement joins TRBV5-1 to TRBJ2-2; D ambiguous. The germline V and J ends were trimmed by 0 bases and 2 bases, with 5 bases remaining between them. Germline V gene data show CDR1 as SGHRS and CDR2 as YFSETQ. CDR3 size: 14 residues.

The V gene is TRBV20-1, the J gene TRBJ2-2; 9 positions agree with TRBD2. Losses at the gene ends were 6 bases for V and 2 bases for J; bases not matched to a gene: 4. Looked up from germline, CDR1 is DFQATT and CDR2 is SNEGSKA (reference sequence). The CDR3 is 14 residues long. The CDR3, as DNA: TGCAGTGCGCCGACTAGCGGCAACACCGGGGAGCTGTTTTTT. Amino acids: CSAPTSGNTGELFF.

The rearrangement uses TRBV4-1 and TRBJ1-3; tentatively, D is TRBD1 (5 bases). Trimming removed 0 bases at V and 2 bases at J, with 11 bases between. Per the germline V gene, CDR1 is MGHRA and CDR2 is YSYEKL. This CDR3 contains 16 residues. The DNA of the CDR3 is TGCGCCAGCAGCCAAGATTCACAGGTGGCTGGAAACACCATATATTTT. Its translation: CASSQDSQVAGNTIYF.

The chain uses TRBV4-1 and TRBJ2-1; possible D gene TRBD1, 6 bases. V was shortened by 0 bases and J by 3 bases, with 12 bases between the two germline ends. Per germline, CDR1 MGHRA and CDR2 YSYEKL. CDR3 size: 16 residues. The CDR3 loop is CASSQEAGAIYNEQFF. As DNA, the CDR3 is TGCGCCAGCAGCCAAGAAGCAGGGGCCATCTACAATGAGCAGTTCTTC.

The V and J genes are TRBV25-1 and TRBJ1-2, with D maybe TRBD1 (5 bases). This CDR3 comprises 15 residues. Germline lookup yields CDR1 MGHDK and CDR2 SYGVNS. Trimming took 7 bases from V and 7 from J, leaving 22 bases between them. For the CDR3, the DNA is TGTGCCAGCATGCATGCCGTGGGGGGAGGAAGTGGCTACACCTTC. Its protein product is CASMHAVGGGSGYTF.